The 32 T cell receptor beta chains presented below share a single source sample, sequenced in a study of response to subunit inactivated influenza vaccine. In TCRdb, the RT-PCR reads were re-called with MiXCR into one record per CDR3 protein. The table includes 700,000 to 900,000 distinct CDR3 sequences, roughly 20% detected once. The sample consisted of PBMCs from blood, taken 4 to 6 days after vaccination. The receptors were gathered from a man aged 50-60 years who received an inactivated influenza vaccine.

The rearrangement links TRBV2 to TRBJ1-1; a possible D gene is TRBD1 (5 bases). CDR1 and CDR2 from the germline V gene are SNHLY and FYNNEI. With 2 bases removed from V and 3 bases from J, the gap between germline ends came to 10 bases. The CDR3 consists of 14 residues. CDR3 sequence reads: CASSERRGDTEAFF. The CDR3 DNA reads TGTGCCAGCAGTGAACGGAGGGGTGACACTGAAGCTTTCTTT.

This clonotype was observed many times. V is TRBV12-3 or TRBV12-4 and J is TRBJ2-1; 8 nucleotides line up with TRBD2. CDR3 length equals 11 residues. V lost 5 bases, J lost 13 bases, and 4 bases stayed unmatched. The CDR3 sequence is CASSERGSQFF. CDR3 nucleotides: TGTGCCAGCAGTGAGCGGGGGTCTCAGTTCTTC.

The genes are TRBV7-2 and TRBJ1-2; D not resolved. The germline V and J ends were trimmed by 3 bases and 3 bases, with 8 bases remaining between them. The CDR3 runs to 13 residues. Germline CDR1 reads SGHTA; CDR2 reads FQGNSA. The DNA of the CDR3 is TGTGCCAGCAGCTTCGGGGAGGACTATGGCTACACCTTC. This sequence encodes CASSFGEDYGYTF.

This clonotype was observed many times. The CDR3 is CASSSDRGPYEQYF. DNA of the CDR3: TGCGCCAGCAGCTCGGACAGGGGTCCCTACGAGCAGTACTTC. J is TRBJ2-7 and V is TRBV5-1, with 9 bases identical to TRBD1. Germline CDR1 is SGHRS and CDR2 is YFSETQ. CDR3 length: 14 residues. With 3 bases clipped from V and 2 bases from J, the junction kept 3 bases outside the gene matches.

The gene calls are TRBV24-1 and TRBJ2-1; 9 bases line up with TRBD1. J gave up 7 bases and V 4 bases, and 10 bases lay outside the gene matches. The CDR3 spans 16 residues. Germline V lookup: CDR1 KGHDR, CDR2 SFDVKD. The CDR3 region has the DNA TGTGCCACCAGTGAGTCCGGGACAGGGACTTGGAATGAGCAGTTCTTC. This gives the protein CATSESGTGTWNEQFF.

This clonotype occurred a few times. The rearrangement uses TRBV6-5 and TRBJ1-2; maybe TRBD1 (5 bases). This CDR3 is built from 13 residues. Per germline, CDR1 MNHEY and CDR2 SVGAGI. Between the trimmed V and J ends, which lost 4 bases and 9 bases, there was a span of 15 bases. The CDR3 loop reads CASSSHSTVSYTF. The CDR3 nucleotides read TGTGCCAGCAGTTCGCACTCGACAGTGAGCTACACCTTC.

This clonotype was seen more than once but under ten times. This sequence joins TRBV9 and TRBJ2-7; 9 bases match TRBD2. Trimming took 3 bases from V and 2 from J; bases not matched to a gene: 3. This CDR3 contains 14 residues. Germline values: CDR1 SGDLS, CDR2 YYNGEE. The CDR3 sequence is CASSGSGSPYEQYF. The CDR3 region has the DNA TGTGCCAGCAGCGGTAGCGGGAGCCCCTACGAGCAGTACTTC.

This clonotype occurred a few times. V is TRBV5-1 and J is TRBJ2-7; D unclear. Trimming took off 4 bases at V and 5 bases at J, with 13 bases between the two ends. The CDR3 loop spans 13 amino acids. CDR1 is SGHRS and CDR2 is YFSETQ in the germline V gene. The CDR3 here is CASSPELWDEQYF. The DNA for the CDR3 is TGCGCCAGCAGCCCCGAACTATGGGACGAGCAGTACTTC.

The chain links TRBV5-8 to TRBJ1-5, with 7 bases that match TRBD1. Germline V lookup: CDR1 SGHTS, CDR2 YDEGEE. This CDR3 is built from 15 residues. J was trimmed by 3 bases and V by 4 bases; bases with no gene match: 7. The CDR3 DNA follows: TGTGCCAGCAGCCGTTCGGGACAGAACAATCAGCCCCAGCATTTT. This translates into CASSRSGQNNQPQHF. The full variable domain, its missing parts supplied by reference TRBV5-8 and TRBJ1-5, is EAGVTQSPTHLIKTRGQQATLRCSPISGHTSVYWYQQALGLGLQFLLWYDEGEERNRGNFPPRFSGRQFPNYSSELNVNALELEDSALYLCASSRSGQNNQPQHFGDGTRLSIL.

This clonotype was recorded many times. This rearrangement joins TRBV29-1 to TRBJ2-1; TRBD2 is a possible D gene (5 bases). The CDR3 has 15 amino acids. From germline, CDR1 is SQVTM and CDR2 ANQGSEA. Trimming stripped 3 bases from V and 2 bases from J, with 14 bases between. The CDR3 coding sequence is TGCAGCGTTGAGGGTCCCCAGGAGGCCTACAATGAGCAGTTCTTC. It encodes CSVEGPQEAYNEQFF.

This clonotype was seen only a few times. The CDR3 here is CASSLAQGFTDTQYF. In nucleotides, the CDR3 is TGTGCCAGCAGTTTAGCGCAGGGTTTCACAGATACGCAGTATTTT. The chain employs TRBV12-3 or TRBV12-4 and TRBJ2-3; D perhaps matches TRBD1 (5 bases). This CDR3 comprises 15 residues. V was clipped by 0 bases and J by 2 bases, with 9 bases between them.

This clonotype was seen only a few times. V is TRBV29-1 and J is TRBJ2-1; D is uncertain. V was trimmed by 1 base and J by 5 bases, leaving 15 bases between them. This CDR3 region has 15 residues. Germline loops: CDR1 SQVTM, CDR2 ANQGSEA. CDR3 sequence: CSVEATEWGNNEQFF. The CDR3 DNA is TGCAGCGTTGAAGCCACCGAGTGGGGAAACAATGAGCAGTTCTTC.

The chain carries TRBV11-1 and TRBJ2-2; 9 nucleotides agree with TRBD1. Germline values: CDR1 SGHAT, CDR2 FQDESV (reference sequence). The length of the CDR3 is 16 residues. V dropped 5 bases and J dropped 9; count of bases not matched to a gene: 13. The CDR3 DNA sequence: TGTGCCAGCAGCGAATCCAACAGACAGGGGGATCGGGAGCTGTTTTTT. It encodes CASSESNRQGDRELFF.

The chain combines TRBV20-1 with TRBJ2-7; the D is unclear. Between the trimmed V and J ends, which lost 2 bases and 2 bases, there was a span of 10 bases. The germline V gene has CDR1 DFQATT and CDR2 SNEGSKA (reference sequence). This CDR3 contains 13 residues. The CDR3 loop is CSARSTRTYEQYF. The CDR3 DNA reads as TGCAGTGCTAGATCGACTCGCACCTACGAGCAGTACTTC.

The gene calls are TRBV6-2 or TRBV6-3 and TRBJ2-6, with a tentative D call TRBD2 (6 bases). The CDR3 spans 15 residues. Germline CDR1 is MNHEY and CDR2 is SVGEGT. Trimming took off 4 bases at V and 12 bases at J, with 19 bases between the two ends. CDR3 sequence reads: CASSSFSSGLSVLTF. CDR3 in DNA: TGTGCCAGCAGTTCGTTCTCCTCGGGACTCTCCGTCCTGACTTTC.

The sample holds a few counts of this clonotype. This chain connects TRBV20-1 to TRBJ2-1; tentative D call: TRBD2 (6 bases). Between the trimmed V and J ends, which lost 2 bases and 6 bases, there was a span of 11 bases. Germline-derived CDR1 and CDR2 are DFQATT and SNEGSKA (reference sequence). This CDR3 contains 13 residues. The CDR3 here is CSARYGTSNEQFF. In DNA, the CDR3 is TGCAGTGCTAGATATGGGACTTCCAATGAGCAGTTCTTC.

This clonotype has a count of ten or more. J is TRBJ1-2 and V is TRBV20-1; 7 nucleotides align to TRBD1. This CDR3 spans 14 amino acids. Looked up from germline, CDR1 is DFQATT and CDR2 is SNEGSKA (reference sequence). J gave up 2 bases and V 2 bases, and 5 bases lay outside the gene matches. The CDR3 spells CSARRQGGNYGYTF. CDR3 bases: TGCAGTGCTAGACGACAGGGCGGGAACTATGGCTACACCTTC.

V gene TRBV5-1 combines with J gene TRBJ2-1; D tentatively fits TRBD1 or TRBD2 (5 bases each). The germline V gene encodes CDR1 SGHRS and CDR2 YFSETQ. V was trimmed by 6 bases and J by 4 bases, leaving 17 bases between them. This CDR3 comprises 15 residues. Here the CDR3 reads CASNTGTILYNEQFF. The CDR3 DNA reads TGCGCCAGCAATACCGGGACCATCCTTTACAATGAGCAGTTCTTC.

This clonotype came up many times. The chain combines TRBV11-2 with TRBJ2-1, with a possible D match to TRBD1 (6 bases). The CDR3 loop spans 20 amino acids. Per germline, CDR1 SGHAT and CDR2 FQNNGV. Trimming left V 5 bases short and J 4 bases short, with 30 bases between. CDR3 in DNA: TGTGCCAGCAGCCCCCGAGCACAACAGGGTTATTTTGGAAGGTACAATGAGCAGTTCTTC. Residues: CASSPRAQQGYFGRYNEQFF.

This sequence joins TRBV13 and TRBJ2-1, with 7 bases fitting TRBD2. Germline V gene data show CDR1 as PRHDT and CDR2 as FYEKMQ (reference sequence). CDR3 length: 14 residues. Trimming removed 3 bases from V and 9 bases from J; junction bases left unmatched: 8. CDR3 residues: CASSFSGMVSEQFF. In DNA, the CDR3 is TGTGCCAGCAGCTTCAGCGGGATGGTGAGTGAGCAGTTCTTC.

The chain uses TRBV18 and TRBJ2-5, with D possibly matching TRBD1 (5 bases). The CDR3 totals 15 residues. CDR1 and CDR2 (germline): KGHSH, LQKENI. Trimming removed 4 bases from V and 1 base from J, with 13 bases in between. In DNA form, the CDR3 reads TGTGCCAGCTCACAAAGGGGCATGGGCCAAGAGACCCAGTACTTC. Amino acids: CASSQRGMGQETQYF.

The chain joins TRBV12-3 or TRBV12-4 to TRBJ2-5, with D tentatively TRBD1 or TRBD2 (6 bases each). The CDR3 is 15 amino acids. V was clipped by 2 bases and J by 5 bases, with 15 bases between them. CDR3 in amino acids: CASSLFWGAGETQYF. DNA of the CDR3: TGTGCCAGCAGTTTATTTTGGGGGGCAGGGGAGACCCAGTACTTC.

J is TRBJ1-2 and V is TRBV4-1; 8 bases are shared with TRBD1. The germline gives CDR1 MGHRA, CDR2 YSYEKL. CDR3 size: 14 residues. Germline trimming cut 6 bases from V and 4 bases from J; bases unmatched to any gene: 7. CDR3 loop: CASSRTGKLYGYTF. As DNA, the CDR3 is TGCGCCAGCAGTAGGACAGGGAAGCTCTATGGCTACACCTTC.

In this sample, this clonotype turned up many times. The genes are TRBV7-9 and TRBJ2-7; 8 nucleotides align to TRBD1. CDR1 SEHNR and CDR2 FQNEAQ come from the germline V gene (reference sequence). V lost 3 bases, J lost 4 bases, and 5 bases stayed unmatched. The CDR3 covers 14 residues. CDR3 region: CASSLLDRAYEQYF. The CDR3 bases are TGTGCCAGCAGCTTGCTGGACAGGGCTTACGAGCAGTACTTC.

This clonotype turned up a few times. CDR3 bases: TGTGCCAGCAGCCAAGGTCCGGGTAGGTACGAGCAGTACTTC. As protein: CASSQGPGRYEQYF. This chain uses TRBV3-1 with TRBJ2-7; no reliable D call. Trimming stripped 1 base from V and 4 bases from J, with 11 bases between. CDR3 size: 14 residues. CDR1 and CDR2 (germline): LGHDT, YNNKEL (reference sequence).

This rearrangement joins TRBV15 to TRBJ2-7, with TRBD2 as a possible D gene (5 bases). The length of the CDR3 is 13 residues. Trimming stripped 3 bases from V and 5 bases from J, with 11 bases between. Germline V gene data show CDR1 as LNHNV and CDR2 as YYDKDF (reference sequence). DNA for the CDR3: TGTGCCACCAGCAGCCGGGGTGGGGACGAGCAGTACTTC. This sequence encodes CATSSRGGDEQYF.

This clonotype has a handful of counts. This chain connects TRBV20-1 to TRBJ2-5; TRBD2 matches 7 bases. CDR3 length: 13 residues. Germline lookup yields CDR1 DFQATT and CDR2 SNEGSKA (reference sequence). Trimming removed 4 bases from V and 5 bases from J; junction bases left unmatched: 7. CDR3 sequence (DNA): TGCAGTGCTATGTTGAGCGGGGAGGAGACCCAGTACTTC. Protein product: CSAMLSGEETQYF.

The rearrangement joins TRBV5-1 to TRBJ2-5, with D unclear. CDR1 SGHRS and CDR2 YFSETQ come from the germline V gene. The CDR3 covers 17 residues. V lost 4 bases to trimming and J lost 0 bases, with 19 bases between them. The CDR3 coding sequence is TGCGCCAGCAGCGTGTCCCTCTGGTCCGGGCACCAAGAGACCCAGTACTTC. Protein product: CASSVSLWSGHQETQYF.

This clonotype was seen a few times. The rearrangement uses TRBV5-1 and TRBJ2-1; no clear D gene. Trimming removed 0 bases from V and 6 bases from J, with 13 bases in between. CDR1 is SGHRS and CDR2 is YFSETQ in the germline V gene. This CDR3 spans 15 amino acids. CDR3 amino acids: CASSLAYLKGNEQFF. The CDR3 nucleotides are TGCGCCAGCAGCTTGGCCTATTTGAAAGGCAATGAGCAGTTCTTC.

This clonotype was seen only a few times. The chain couples TRBV20-1 to TRBJ1-2, with D perhaps TRBD1 (5 bases). CDR1 is DFQATT, CDR2 SNEGSKA, per germline (reference sequence). Trimming took 6 bases from V and 5 from J, leaving 16 bases between them. There are 13 residues in the CDR3. The CDR3 coding sequence is TGCAGTGCCGCAGTAGGGGTTAAGTATGGCTACACCTTC. Translated: CSAAVGVKYGYTF.

The V and J genes are TRBV5-5 and TRBJ2-1; 14 nucleotides agree with TRBD2. Germline lookup yields CDR1 SGHKS and CDR2 YYEKEE (reference sequence). This CDR3 contains 15 residues. The trim removed 6 bases at V and 9 bases at J, leaving 8 bases unmatched. The DNA of the CDR3 is TGTGCCAGCATCCAGACCGGGACTAGCGGGGGTGAGCAGTTCTTC. It yields the protein CASIQTGTSGGEQFF.

The chain uses TRBV20-1 and TRBJ1-2; TRBD1 aligns across 8 bases. CDR3 length: 15 residues. Losses at the gene ends were 3 bases for V and 4 bases for J; bases not matched to a gene: 10. Looked up from germline, CDR1 is DFQATT and CDR2 is SNEGSKA (reference sequence). The CDR3 DNA reads as TGCAGTGCTAGGCGGGACGAGACAGGGGCCTATGGCTACACCTTC. Its translation: CSARRDETGAYGYTF.